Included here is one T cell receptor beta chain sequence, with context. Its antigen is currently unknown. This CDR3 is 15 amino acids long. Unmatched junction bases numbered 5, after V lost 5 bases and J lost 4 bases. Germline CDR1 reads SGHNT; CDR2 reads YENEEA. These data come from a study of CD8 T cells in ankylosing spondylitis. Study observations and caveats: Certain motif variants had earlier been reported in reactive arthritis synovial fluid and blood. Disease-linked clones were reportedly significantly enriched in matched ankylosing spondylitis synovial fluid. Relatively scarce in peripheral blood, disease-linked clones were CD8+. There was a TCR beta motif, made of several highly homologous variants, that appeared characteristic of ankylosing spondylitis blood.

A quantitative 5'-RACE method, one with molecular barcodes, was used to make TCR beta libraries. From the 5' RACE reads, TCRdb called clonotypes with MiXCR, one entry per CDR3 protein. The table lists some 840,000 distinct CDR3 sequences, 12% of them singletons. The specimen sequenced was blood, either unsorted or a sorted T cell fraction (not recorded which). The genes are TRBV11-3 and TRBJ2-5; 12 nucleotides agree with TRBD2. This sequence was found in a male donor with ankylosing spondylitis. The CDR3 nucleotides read TGTGCCAGCAGCCCCGGACTAGCGGGGCGAGAGACCCAGTACTTC. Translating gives CASSPGLAGRETQYF.